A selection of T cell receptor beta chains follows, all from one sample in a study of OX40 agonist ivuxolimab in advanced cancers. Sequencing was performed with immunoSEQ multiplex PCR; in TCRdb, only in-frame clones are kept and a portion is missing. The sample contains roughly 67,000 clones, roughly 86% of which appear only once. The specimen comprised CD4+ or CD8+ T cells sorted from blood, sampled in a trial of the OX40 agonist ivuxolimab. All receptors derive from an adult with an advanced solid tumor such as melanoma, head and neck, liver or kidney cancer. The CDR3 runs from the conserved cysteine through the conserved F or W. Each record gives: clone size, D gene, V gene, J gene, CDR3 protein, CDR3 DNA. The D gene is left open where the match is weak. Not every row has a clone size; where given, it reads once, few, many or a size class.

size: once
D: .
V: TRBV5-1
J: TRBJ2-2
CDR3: CASSLLFQGTGNTGELFF
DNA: TGCGCCAGCAGCTTACTTTTTCAGGGTACTGGAAACACCGGGGAGCTGTTTTTT

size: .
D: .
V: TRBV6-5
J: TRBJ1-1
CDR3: CASSYSGGKNTEAFF
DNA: TGTGCCAGCAGTTACTCGGGAGGGAAGAACACTGAAGCTTTCTTT

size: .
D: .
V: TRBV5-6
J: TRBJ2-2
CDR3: CASSAIGVPGELFF
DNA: TGTGCCAGCAGCGCCATCGGGGTACCCGGGGAGCTGTTTTTT

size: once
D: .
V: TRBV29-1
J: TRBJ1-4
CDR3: CSVGQSSNEKLFF
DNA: TGCAGCGTAGGACAGTCCTCTAATGAAAAACTGTTTTTT

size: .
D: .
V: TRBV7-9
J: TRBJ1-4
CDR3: CASSWGEVTNEKLFF
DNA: TGTGCCAGCAGCTGGGGGGAGGTAACTAATGAAAAACTGTTTTTT

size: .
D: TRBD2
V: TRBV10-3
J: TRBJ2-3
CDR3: CASGGIDTQYF
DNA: TGTGCCTCGGGAGGGATAGATACGCAGTATTTT

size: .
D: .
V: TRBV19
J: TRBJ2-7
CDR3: CASSPASQSLNEQYF
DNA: TGTGCCAGTAGTCCAGCCAGCCAGTCCTTAAACGAGCAGTACTTC

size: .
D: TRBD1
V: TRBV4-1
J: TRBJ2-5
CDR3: CASSQGSGRGRETQYF
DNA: TGCGCCAGCAGCCAAGGATCGGGCAGGGGGCGGGAGACCCAGTACTTC

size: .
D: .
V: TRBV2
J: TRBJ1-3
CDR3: CASSPEVSGNTIYF
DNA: TGTGCCAGCAGCCCAGAGGTCTCTGGAAACACCATATATTTT

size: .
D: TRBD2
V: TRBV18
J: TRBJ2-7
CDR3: CASSLRLAGGREQYF
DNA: TGTGCCAGCTCACTTCGCCTAGCGGGGGGGCGCGAGCAGTACTTC

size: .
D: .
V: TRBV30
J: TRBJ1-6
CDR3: CAWSVAPSPLHF
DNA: TGTGCCTGGAGTGTAGCTCCGTCACCCCTCCACTTT

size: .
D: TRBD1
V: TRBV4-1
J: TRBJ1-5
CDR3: CASSQGQGGQPQHF
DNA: TGCGCCAGCAGCCAAGGACAGGGTGGCCAGCCCCAGCATTTT

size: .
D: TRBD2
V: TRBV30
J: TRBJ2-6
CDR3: CAWSPGLAGDSGANVLTF
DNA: TGTGCCTGGAGTCCCGGACTAGCGGGGGACTCTGGGGCCAACGTCCTGACTTTC

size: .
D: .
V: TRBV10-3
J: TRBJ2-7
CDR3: CAISDLAGAYEQYF
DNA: TGTGCCATCAGTGATTTGGCAGGGGCATACGAGCAGTACTTC

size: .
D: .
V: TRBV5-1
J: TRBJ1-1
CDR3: CASSLTALNTEAFF
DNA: TGCGCCAGCAGCTTGACAGCTTTGAACACTGAAGCTTTCTTT

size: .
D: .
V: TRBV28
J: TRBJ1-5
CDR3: CASSFIGGVRNQPQHF
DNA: TGTGCCAGCAGTTTCATAGGGGGGGTTCGCAATCAGCCCCAGCATTTT

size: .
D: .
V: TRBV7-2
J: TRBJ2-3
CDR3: CASSAGTDTQYF
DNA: TGTGCCAGCAGCGCGGGCACAGATACGCAGTATTTT

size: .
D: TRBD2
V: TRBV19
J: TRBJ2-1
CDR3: CASSAGTSNNEQFF
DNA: TGTGCCAGTAGTGCCGGGACTAGCAACAATGAGCAGTTCTTC

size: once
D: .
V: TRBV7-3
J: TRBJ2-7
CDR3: CASSLGPSSYEQYF
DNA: TGTGCCAGCAGCTTAGGACCCAGCTCCTACGAGCAGTACTTC

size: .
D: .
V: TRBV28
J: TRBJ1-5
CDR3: CASRGAGSNQPQHF
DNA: TGTGCCAGCAGAGGAGCAGGCAGCAATCAGCCCCAGCATTTT

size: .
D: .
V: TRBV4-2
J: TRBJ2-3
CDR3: CASSQDSSRFGGSTDTQYF
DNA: TGTGCCAGCAGCCAAGATAGTTCCCGTTTCGGCGGGAGCACAGATACGCAGTATTTT

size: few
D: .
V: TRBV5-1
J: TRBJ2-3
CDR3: CASSLEQRTDTQYF
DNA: TGCGCCAGCAGCTTGGAACAGCGCACAGATACGCAGTATTTT

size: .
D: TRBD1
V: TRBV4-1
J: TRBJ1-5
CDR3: CASSHKPGTDSNQPQHF
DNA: TGCGCCAGCAGCCATAAACCCGGGACAGACAGCAATCAGCCCCAGCATTTT

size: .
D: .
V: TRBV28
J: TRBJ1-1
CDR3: CASSRPIQGNTEAFF
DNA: TGTGCCAGCAGCAGACCGATACAGGGGAACACTGAAGCTTTCTTT

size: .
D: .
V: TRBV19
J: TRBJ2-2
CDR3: CATLSGELFF
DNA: TGTGCCACCCTATCGGGGGAGCTGTTTTTT

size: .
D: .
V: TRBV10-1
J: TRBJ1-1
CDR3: CASSDFGQEAFF
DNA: TGCGCCAGCAGTGACTTTGGACAGGAAGCTTTCTTT

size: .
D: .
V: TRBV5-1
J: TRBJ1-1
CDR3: CASSLYSEGSGTEAFF
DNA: TGCGCCAGCAGCCTATACTCCGAGGGGTCGGGCACTGAAGCTTTCTTT

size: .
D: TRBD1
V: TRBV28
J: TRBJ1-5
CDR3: CASRTRGSNQPQHF
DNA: TGTGCCAGCAGGACCAGGGGGAGTAATCAGCCCCAGCATTTT

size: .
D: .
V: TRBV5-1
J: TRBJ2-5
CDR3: CASIRGGNSQETQYF
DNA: TGCGCCAGCATCCGAGGGGGGAATTCCCAAGAGACCCAGTACTTC

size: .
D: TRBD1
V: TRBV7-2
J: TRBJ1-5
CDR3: CASSSRDRGQKPQHF
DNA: TGTGCCAGCAGCTCCCGGGACAGGGGGCAGAAGCCCCAGCATTTT

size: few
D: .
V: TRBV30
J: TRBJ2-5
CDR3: CAWSGETQYF
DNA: TGTGCCTGGAGTGGAGAGACCCAGTACTTC